The T cell receptor beta chain described here comes from a study of shared clonotypes between healthy human individuals (dated by TCRdb to 2018 to 2021). A note on the overall study: Three men and two women, aged 18 to 49 years, made up the cohort. Blood TCR repertoires of roughly 5 healthy adults were deeply sequenced to estimate repertoire size and the extent of clonotype sharing between individuals. To increase sequencing depth and limit assay-specific biases, different laboratories used diverse techniques to prepare libraries and sequence TCR repertoires. Each donor's leukapheresis produced roughly between roughly 0.85 and 10 billion PBMCs. On the study overall, not on this receptor specifically: Because the study included only a small number of donors, the genetic and exposure-history diversity represented was limited. Only blood was sampled, and tissue TCR repertoires likely differ from those in blood. Pairwise subsampling led to the expectation that sequencing depth would affect the degree of clonotype sharing among donors.

The germline V gene (reference sequence) provides CDR1 WNHNN and CDR2 SYGVQD. From cysteine to phenylalanine, the CDR3 is 15 amino acids long. Only the CDR3 region is kept as DNA, spanning 45 bases read in frame from base 1. The junction shows trimming of 0 bases on V and 3 bases on J, plus 12 bases between the germline ends. Donors were healthy HIV-negative adults with no recently reported acute infections or vaccinations. All donors were Caucasian adults living in Nashville, Tennessee, USA. For unsorted samples, 100 million or so PBMCs were counted, and genomic DNA was extracted using the QIAamp DNA Blood Mini kit. Blood was obtained by leukapheresis, after which PBMCs were separated by Ficoll-Histopaque density gradient centrifugation and cryopreserved in liquid nitrogen vapor phase. TCR CDR3 regions were amplified from genomic DNA by multiplex PCR using the deep immunoSEQ assay. Genomic DNA extracted from each cell subset was distributed evenly over all wells of several immunoSEQ 96-well plates, and each plate served as one replicate. For unsorted PBMC, each replicate PCR was loaded with about 280 ng genomic DNA, equivalent to tens of thousands of T cell genomes. Unsorted PBMC genomic DNA was sequenced across ten immunoSEQ deep assay plates. The purified libraries were quantified using a Qubit 3.0 fluorometer, sized with a Bioanalyzer 2100, and then quantified again using the KAPA Library Quantification kit. Each immunoSEQ 96-well plate was sequenced on its own single-read 150-cycle Illumina NextSeq 550 flow cell. For the original study's pipeline: Because the immunoSEQ output held only junctional sequences and lacked quality scores, the filtering could not match the filtering applied to full-length reads. To assign V/J genes and CDR3, sequences were annotated against IMGT germline references using PyIR, a Python wrapper for IgBLAST v1.9. Reads were removed for weak V/J assignments (E-value above 1e-6), missing CDR3, stop codons, out-of-frame junctions, or ambiguous translated residues. V3J clonotypes were defined as sequences sharing the same inferred V gene, J gene, and CDR3 amino acid sequence. The percentage overlap between two repertoires was calculated by dividing the number of shared unique clonotypes by the size of the smaller repertoire. Richness of each repertoire was evaluated using RTK rarefaction, the Chao1 estimator, and Recon v2.1 estimates of unobserved clonotypes. TCRdb took this table from immuneACCESS and kept in-frame rearrangements with V and J called. Such tables lack part of the clones; where checked against another copy, unresolved V genes explain under half of the gap, and the rest is unexplained. V, J and clone size reflect that table, while D and trimming were determined from the DNA. The sample has hundreds of thousands of clones on record, just over 75% of them singletons. Jointly, the top ten make up around 12% of the sample.

As for this clone: This receptor's antigen is unknown. No base quality information exists; no much larger clone differs at one position.

Here the chain combines TRBV10-1 and TRBJ2-7; the D gene may be TRBD1 or TRBD2, since each aligns over 7 bases. Sequenced material: PBMCs. The source is a woman aged 40 to 49 in good health. Some clones in this sample may be carry-over from other donors' samples. The DNA sequence reads TGCGCCAGCAGTGAGTCGGGAGGGGGCTTCTACGAGCAGTACTTC. The resulting protein is CASSESGGGFYEQYF.